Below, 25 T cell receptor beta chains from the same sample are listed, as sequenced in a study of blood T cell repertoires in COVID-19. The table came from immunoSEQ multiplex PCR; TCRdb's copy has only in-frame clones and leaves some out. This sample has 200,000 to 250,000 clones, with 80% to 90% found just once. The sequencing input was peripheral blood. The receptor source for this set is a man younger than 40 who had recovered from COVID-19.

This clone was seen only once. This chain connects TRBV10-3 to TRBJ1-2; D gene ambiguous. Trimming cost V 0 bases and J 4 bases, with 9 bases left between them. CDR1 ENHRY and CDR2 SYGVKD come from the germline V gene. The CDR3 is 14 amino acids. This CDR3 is CAISESGSLYGYTF. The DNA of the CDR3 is TGTGCCATCAGTGAGTCTGGCAGTCTCTATGGCTACACCTTC.

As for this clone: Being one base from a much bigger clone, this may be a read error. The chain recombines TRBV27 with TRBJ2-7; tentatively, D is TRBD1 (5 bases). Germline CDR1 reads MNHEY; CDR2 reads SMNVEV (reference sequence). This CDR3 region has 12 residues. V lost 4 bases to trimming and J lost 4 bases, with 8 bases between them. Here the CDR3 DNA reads TGTGCCAGCAGTTCCCAGGGTTACGAGCAGTACTTC. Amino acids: CASSSQGYEQYF.

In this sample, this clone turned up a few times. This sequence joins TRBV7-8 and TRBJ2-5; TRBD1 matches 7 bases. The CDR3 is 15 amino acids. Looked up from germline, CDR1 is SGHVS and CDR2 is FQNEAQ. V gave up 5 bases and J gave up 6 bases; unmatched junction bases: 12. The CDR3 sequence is CASSPDRVNLKTQYF. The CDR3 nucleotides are TGTGCCAGCAGCCCCGACAGGGTCAATCTAAAGACCCAGTACTTC.

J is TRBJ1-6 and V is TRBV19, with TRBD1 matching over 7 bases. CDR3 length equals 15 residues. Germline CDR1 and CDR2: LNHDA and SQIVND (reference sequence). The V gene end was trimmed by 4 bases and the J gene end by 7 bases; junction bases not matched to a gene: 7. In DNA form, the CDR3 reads TGTGCCAGTAGTAGGTTGGACAGGAGAAATTCACCCCTCCACTTT. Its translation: CASSRLDRRNSPLHF.

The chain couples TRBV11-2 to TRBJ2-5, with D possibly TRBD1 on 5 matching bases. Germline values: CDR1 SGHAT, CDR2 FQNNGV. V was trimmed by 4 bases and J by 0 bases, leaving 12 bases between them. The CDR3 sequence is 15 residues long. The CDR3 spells CASSSPMTDQETQYF. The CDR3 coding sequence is TGTGCCAGCAGCTCCCCCATGACAGACCAAGAGACCCAGTACTTC.

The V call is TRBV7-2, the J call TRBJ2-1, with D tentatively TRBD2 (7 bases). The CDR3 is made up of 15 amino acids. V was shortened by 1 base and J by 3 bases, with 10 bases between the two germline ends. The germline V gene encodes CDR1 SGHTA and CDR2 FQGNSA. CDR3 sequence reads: CASSLVGGGYNEQFF. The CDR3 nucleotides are TGTGCCAGCAGCTTAGTAGGGGGGGGCTACAATGAGCAGTTCTTC.

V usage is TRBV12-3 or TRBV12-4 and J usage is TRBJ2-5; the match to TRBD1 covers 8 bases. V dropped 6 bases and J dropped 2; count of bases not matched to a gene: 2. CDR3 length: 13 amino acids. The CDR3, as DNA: TGTGCCAGCAGGACAGGGGCGCAAGAGACCCAGTACTTC. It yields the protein CASRTGAQETQYF.

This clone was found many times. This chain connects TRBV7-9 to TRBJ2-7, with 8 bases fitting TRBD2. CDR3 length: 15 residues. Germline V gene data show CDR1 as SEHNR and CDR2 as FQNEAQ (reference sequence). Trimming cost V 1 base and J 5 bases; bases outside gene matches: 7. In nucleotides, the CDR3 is TGTGCCAGCAGCTTAGACGTTACTAGCGGCCACGAGCAGTACTTC. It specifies CASSLDVTSGHEQYF.

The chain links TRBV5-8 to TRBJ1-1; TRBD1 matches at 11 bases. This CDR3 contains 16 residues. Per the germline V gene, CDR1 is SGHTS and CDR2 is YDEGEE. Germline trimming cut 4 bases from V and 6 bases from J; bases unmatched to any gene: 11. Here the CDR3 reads CASSRKGTGGDAEAFF. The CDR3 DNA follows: TGTGCCAGCAGCAGAAAGGGGACAGGGGGGGACGCTGAAGCTTTCTTT.

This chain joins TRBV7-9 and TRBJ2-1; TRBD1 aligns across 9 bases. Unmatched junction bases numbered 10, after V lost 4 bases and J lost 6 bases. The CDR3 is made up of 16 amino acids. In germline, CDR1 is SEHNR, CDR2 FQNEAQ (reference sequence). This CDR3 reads CASSWRGTGRGNEQFF. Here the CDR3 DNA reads TGTGCCAGCAGCTGGCGCGGGACAGGGAGGGGCAATGAGCAGTTCTTC.

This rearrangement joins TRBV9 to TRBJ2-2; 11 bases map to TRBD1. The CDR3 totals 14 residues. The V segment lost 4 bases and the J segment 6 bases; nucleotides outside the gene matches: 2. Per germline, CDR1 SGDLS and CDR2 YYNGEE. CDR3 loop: CASSPGQGAGELFF. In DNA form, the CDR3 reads TGTGCCAGCAGCCCGGGACAGGGGGCCGGGGAGCTGTTTTTT.

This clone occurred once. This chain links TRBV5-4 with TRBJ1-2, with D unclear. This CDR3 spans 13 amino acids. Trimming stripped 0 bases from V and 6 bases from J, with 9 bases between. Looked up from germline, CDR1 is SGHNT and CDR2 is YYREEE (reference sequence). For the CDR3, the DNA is TGTGCCAGCAGCTTGGAGTCCGGGGATGGCTACACCTTC. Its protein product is CASSLESGDGYTF.

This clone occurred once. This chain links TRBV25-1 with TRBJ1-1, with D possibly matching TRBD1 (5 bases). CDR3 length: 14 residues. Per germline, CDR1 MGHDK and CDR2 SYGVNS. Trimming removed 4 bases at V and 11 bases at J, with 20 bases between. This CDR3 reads CASSAPTVSNRAFF. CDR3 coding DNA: TGTGCCAGCAGTGCCCCGACGGTTTCAAACAGGGCTTTCTTT.

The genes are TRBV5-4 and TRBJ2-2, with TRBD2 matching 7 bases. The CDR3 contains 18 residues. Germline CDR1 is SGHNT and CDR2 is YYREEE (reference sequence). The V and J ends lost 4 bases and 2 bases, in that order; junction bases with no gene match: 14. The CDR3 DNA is TGTGCCAGCAGCGATACCTGGGGGAGCGGGGCTAACACCGGGGAGCTGTTTTTT. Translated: CASSDTWGSGANTGELFF.

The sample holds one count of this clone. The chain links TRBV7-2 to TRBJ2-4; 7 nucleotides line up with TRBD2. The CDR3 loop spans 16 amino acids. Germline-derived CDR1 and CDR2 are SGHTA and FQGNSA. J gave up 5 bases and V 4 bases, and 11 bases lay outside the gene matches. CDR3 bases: TGTGCCAGCAGCTACCCTTTGAGTGGGGGGGAAAACATTCAGTACTTC. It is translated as CASSYPLSGGENIQYF.

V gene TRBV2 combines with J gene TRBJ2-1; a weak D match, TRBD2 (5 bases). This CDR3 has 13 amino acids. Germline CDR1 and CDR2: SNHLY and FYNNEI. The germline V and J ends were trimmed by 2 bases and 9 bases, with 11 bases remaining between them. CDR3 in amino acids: CASSEFEGSEQFF. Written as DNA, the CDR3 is TGTGCCAGCAGTGAATTCGAAGGGAGTGAGCAGTTCTTC.

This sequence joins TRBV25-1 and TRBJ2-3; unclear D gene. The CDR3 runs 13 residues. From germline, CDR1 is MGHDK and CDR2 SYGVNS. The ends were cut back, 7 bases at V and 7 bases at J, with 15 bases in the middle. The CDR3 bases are TGTGCCAGCACTCCTTCACCAGTGAATACGCAGTATTTT. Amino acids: CASTPSPVNTQYF.

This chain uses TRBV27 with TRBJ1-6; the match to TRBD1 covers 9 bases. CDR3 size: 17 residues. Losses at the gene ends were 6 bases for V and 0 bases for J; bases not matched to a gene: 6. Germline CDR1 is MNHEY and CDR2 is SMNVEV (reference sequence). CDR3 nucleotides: TGTGCCAGCAGCGCCCACAGGGGGCTCTCCTATAATTCACCCCTCCACTTT. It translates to CASSAHRGLSYNSPLHF.

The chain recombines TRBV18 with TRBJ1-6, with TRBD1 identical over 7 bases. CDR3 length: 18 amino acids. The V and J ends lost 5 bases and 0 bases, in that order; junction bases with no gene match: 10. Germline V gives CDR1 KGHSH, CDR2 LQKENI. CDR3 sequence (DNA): TGTGCCAGCTCAACTAGCACAGGGGACAGCTCCTATAATTCACCCCTCCACTTT. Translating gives CASSTSTGDSSYNSPLHF.

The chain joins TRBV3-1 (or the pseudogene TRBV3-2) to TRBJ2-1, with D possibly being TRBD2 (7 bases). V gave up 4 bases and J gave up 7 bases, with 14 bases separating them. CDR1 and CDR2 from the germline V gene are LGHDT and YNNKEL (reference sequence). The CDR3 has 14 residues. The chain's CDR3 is CASSLPGGQNEQFF. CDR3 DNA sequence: TGTGCCAGCAGCCTCCCGGGGGGCCAAAATGAGCAGTTCTTC.

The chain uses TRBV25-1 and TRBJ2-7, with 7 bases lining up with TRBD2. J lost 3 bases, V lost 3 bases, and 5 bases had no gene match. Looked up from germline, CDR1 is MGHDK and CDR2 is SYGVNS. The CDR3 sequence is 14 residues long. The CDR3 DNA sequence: TGTGCCAGCAGTGAGGGGGGGAGCTTCTACGAGCAGTACTTC. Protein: CASSEGGSFYEQYF.

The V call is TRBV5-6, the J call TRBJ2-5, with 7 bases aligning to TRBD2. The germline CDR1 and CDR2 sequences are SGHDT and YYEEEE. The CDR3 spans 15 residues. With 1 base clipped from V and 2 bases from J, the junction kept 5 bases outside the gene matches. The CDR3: CASSLIGTNQETQYF. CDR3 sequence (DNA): TGTGCCAGCAGCTTGATCGGGACTAATCAAGAGACCCAGTACTTC.

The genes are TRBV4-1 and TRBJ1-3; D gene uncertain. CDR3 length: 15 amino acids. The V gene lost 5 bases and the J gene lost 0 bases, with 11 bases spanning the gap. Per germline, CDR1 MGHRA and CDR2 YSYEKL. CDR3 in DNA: TGCGCCAGCAGCTTGGGGAGCGACTCTGGAAACACCATATATTTT. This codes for CASSLGSDSGNTIYF.

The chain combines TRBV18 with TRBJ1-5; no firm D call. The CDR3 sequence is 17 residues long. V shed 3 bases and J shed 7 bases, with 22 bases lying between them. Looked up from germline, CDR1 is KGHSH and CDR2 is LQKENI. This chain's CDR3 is CASSPGTAAMVQQPQHF. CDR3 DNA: TGTGCCAGCTCACCGGGCACAGCCGCGATGGTCCAGCAGCCCCAGCATTTT.

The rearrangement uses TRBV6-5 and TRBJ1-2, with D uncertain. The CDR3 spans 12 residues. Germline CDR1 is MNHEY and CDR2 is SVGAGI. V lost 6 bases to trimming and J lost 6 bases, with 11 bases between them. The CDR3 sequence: CASRANAHGYTF. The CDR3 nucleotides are TGTGCCAGCAGAGCTAATGCCCATGGCTACACCTTC.